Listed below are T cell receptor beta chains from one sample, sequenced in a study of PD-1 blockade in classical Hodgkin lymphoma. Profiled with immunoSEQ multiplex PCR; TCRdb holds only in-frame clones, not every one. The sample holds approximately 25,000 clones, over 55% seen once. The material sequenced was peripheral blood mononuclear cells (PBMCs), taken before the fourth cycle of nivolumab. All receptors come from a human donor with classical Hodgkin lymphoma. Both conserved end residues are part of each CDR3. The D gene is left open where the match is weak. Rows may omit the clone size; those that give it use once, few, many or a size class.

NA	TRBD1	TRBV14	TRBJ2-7	CASSVRDSRSYEQYF	TGTGCCAGCAGCGTCCGGGACAGCCGCTCCTACGAGCAGTACTTC
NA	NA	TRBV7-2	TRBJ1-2	CASSGRRSYGYTF	TGTGCCAGCAGCGGAAGACGGAGCTATGGCTACACCTTC
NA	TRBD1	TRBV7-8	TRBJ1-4	CASSLVTGGNEKLFF	TGTGCCAGCAGCTTAGTAACAGGGGGTAATGAAAAACTGTTTTTT
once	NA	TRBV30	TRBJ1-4	CAWSLTGVGEKLFF	TGTGCCTGGAGTCTAACAGGCGTAGGGGAAAAACTGTTTTTT
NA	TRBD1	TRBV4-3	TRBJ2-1	CASSQDPTGGPFNNEQFF	TGCGCCAGCAGCCAAGACCCGACAGGGGGACCCTTCAACAATGAGCAGTTCTTC
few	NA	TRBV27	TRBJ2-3	CASSSLGILNTDTQYF	TGTGCCAGCAGTTCCCTAGGGATCCTAAACACAGATACGCAGTATTTT
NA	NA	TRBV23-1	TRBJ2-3	CALHQRDTQYF	TGCGCCCTCCACCAACGCGATACGCAGTATTTT
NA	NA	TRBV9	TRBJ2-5	CASSPRQKQETQYF	TGTGCCAGCAGCCCGCGACAGAAACAAGAGACCCAGTACTTC
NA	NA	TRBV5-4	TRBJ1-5	CASSWGGVREDQPQHF	TGTGCCAGCAGCTGGGGGGGGGTCAGGGAAGATCAGCCCCAGCATTTT
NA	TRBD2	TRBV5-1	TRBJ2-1	CASSLEGLAGEQFF	TGCGCCAGCAGCTTGGAAGGACTAGCGGGAGAGCAGTTCTTC
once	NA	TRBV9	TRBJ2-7	CAILGPLSYEQYF	TGTGCCATTCTCGGCCCTTTATCCTACGAGCAGTACTTC
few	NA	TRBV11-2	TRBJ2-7	CASSPGQGSEQYF	TGTGCCAGCAGCCCGGGGCAGGGAAGCGAGCAGTACTTC
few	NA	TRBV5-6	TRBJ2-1	CASSLERTNEQFF	TGTGCCAGCAGCTTGGAACGAACCAATGAGCAGTTCTTC
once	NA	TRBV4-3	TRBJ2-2	CASSLSLRDWSHTGELFF	TGCGCCAGCAGCCTCAGTCTTCGGGATTGGTCGCACACCGGGGAGCTGTTTTTT
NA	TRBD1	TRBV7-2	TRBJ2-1	CASSLVQLEGAVQFF	TGTGCCAGCAGCTTGGTCCAACTAGAGGGGGCTGTGCAGTTCTTC
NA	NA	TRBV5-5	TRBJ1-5	CASSLGTATSNQPQHF	TGTGCCAGCAGCTTGGGGACAGCCACTAGCAATCAGCCCCAGCATTTT
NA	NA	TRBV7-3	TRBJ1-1	CASRLAWNTEAFF	TGTGCCAGCAGACTTGCCTGGAACACTGAAGCTTTCTTT
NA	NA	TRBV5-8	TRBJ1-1	CASSLLRGTEAFF	TGTGCCAGCAGCTTGCTTCGGGGAACTGAAGCTTTCTTT
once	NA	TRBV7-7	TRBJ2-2	CASSATGLGGELFF	TGTGCCAGCAGCGCAACTGGGCTGGGGGGGGAGCTGTTTTTT
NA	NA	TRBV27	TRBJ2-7	CASSLSGGYNYEQYF	TGTGCCAGCAGTTTATCTGGGGGGTACAACTACGAGCAGTACTTC
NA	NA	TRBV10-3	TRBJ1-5	CAISENEQPQHF	TGTGCCATCAGTGAAAATGAACAGCCCCAGCATTTT
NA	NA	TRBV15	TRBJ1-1	CATSRGGEAFF	TGTGCCACCAGCAGAGGGGGGGAAGCTTTCTTT
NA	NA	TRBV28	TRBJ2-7	CASSPRPYEQYF	TGTGCCAGCAGTCCCCGACCCTACGAGCAGTACTTC
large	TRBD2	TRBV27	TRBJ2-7	CASSKTSGSTNYEQYF	TGTGCCAGTTCAAAGACTAGCGGGAGTACTAACTACGAGCAGTACTTC
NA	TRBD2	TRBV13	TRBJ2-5	CASRLASYYQETQYF	TGTGCCAGCAGACTAGCGTCCTACTACCAAGAGACCCAGTACTTC
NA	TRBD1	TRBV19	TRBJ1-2	CASRQGSLYGYTF	TGTGCCTCCCGACAGGGGAGTCTCTATGGCTACACCTTC
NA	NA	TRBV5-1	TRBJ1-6	CASSPDSSYNSPLHF	TGCGCCAGCAGCCCCGACAGCTCCTATAATTCACCCCTCCACTTT
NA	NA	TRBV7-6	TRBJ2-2	CASSPLGGLNTGELFF	TGTGCCAGCAGTCCTCTAGGGGGGTTGAACACCGGGGAGCTGTTTTTT
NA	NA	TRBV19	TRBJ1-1	CASSIVLEVNEAFF	TGTGCCAGTAGTATAGTCCTTGAGGTGAATGAAGCTTTCTTT
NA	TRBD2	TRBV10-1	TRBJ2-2	CASSAGLAGTGELFF	TGCGCCAGCAGTGCGGGACTAGCGGGGACCGGGGAGCTGTTTTTT
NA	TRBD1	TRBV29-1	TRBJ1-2	CSVEQGGGYTF	TGCAGCGTTGAGCAGGGGGGGGGCTACACCTTC
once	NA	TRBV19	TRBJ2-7	CASSIPLGSSYEQYF	TGTGCCAGTAGTATACCCCTCGGTTCCTCCTACGAGCAGTACTTC
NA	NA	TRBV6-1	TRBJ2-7	CASSESGGEQYF	TGTGCCAGCAGTGAATCCGGAGGCGAGCAGTACTTC
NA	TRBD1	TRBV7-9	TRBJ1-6	CASSARDSLNSPLHF	TGTGCCAGCAGCGCCCGGGACAGCCTCAATTCACCCCTCCACTTT
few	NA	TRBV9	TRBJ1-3	CASSVDDNRNTIYF	TGTGCCAGCAGCGTAGATGACAACCGAAACACCATATATTTT
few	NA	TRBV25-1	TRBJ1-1	CASSESGAMNTEAFF	TGTGCCAGCAGTGAATCCGGGGCCATGAACACTGAAGCTTTCTTT
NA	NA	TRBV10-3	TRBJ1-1	CAIRDRDATEAFF	TGTGCCATCAGGGACCGGGACGCGACTGAAGCTTTCTTT
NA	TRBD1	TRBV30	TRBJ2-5	CAWEQGAQETQYF	TGTGCCTGGGAACAGGGGGCCCAAGAGACCCAGTACTTC
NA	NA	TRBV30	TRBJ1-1	CAWQPAGVGAFF	TGTGCCTGGCAGCCCGCCGGGGTTGGAGCTTTCTTT
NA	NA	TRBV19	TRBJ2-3	CASSMGRSTDTQYF	TGTGCCAGTAGTATGGGGCGGAGCACAGATACGCAGTATTTT
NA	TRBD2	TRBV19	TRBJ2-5	CASRPGLAWGAETQYF	TGTGCCAGTAGGCCGGGACTAGCTTGGGGGGCAGAGACCCAGTACTTC
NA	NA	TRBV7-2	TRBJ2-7	CASSSGGAGGEQYF	TGTGCCAGCAGCTCTGGGGGGGCAGGCGGCGAGCAGTACTTC
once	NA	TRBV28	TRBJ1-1	CASRVGPDEAFF	TGTGCCAGCAGGGTGGGCCCAGATGAAGCTTTCTTT
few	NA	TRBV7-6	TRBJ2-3	CASSPPMGDTQYF	TGTGCCAGCAGCCCCCCTATGGGGGATACGCAGTATTTT
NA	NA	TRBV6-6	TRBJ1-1	CASSSRVGNTEAFF	TGTGCCAGCAGCTCTCGCGTGGGGAACACTGAAGCTTTCTTT
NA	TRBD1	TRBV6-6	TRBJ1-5	CASTAGQRGNQPQHF	TGTGCCAGCACTGCGGGACAGCGAGGGAATCAGCCCCAGCATTTT
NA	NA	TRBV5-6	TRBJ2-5	CASSFAGAGFGETQYF	TGTGCCAGCAGCTTTGCCGGAGCGGGCTTTGGAGAGACCCAGTACTTC
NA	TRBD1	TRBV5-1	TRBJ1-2	CASSLGGQNYGYTF	TGCGCCAGCAGCTTGGGGGGACAGAACTATGGCTACACCTTC
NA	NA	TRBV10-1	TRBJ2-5	CASSEETGTGYQETQYF	TGCGCCAGCAGTGAAGAGACCGGGACTGGATACCAAGAGACCCAGTACTTC
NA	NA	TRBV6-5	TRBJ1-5	CASSYSKRSNQPQHF	TGTGCCAGCAGTTACTCGAAGCGTAGCAATCAGCCCCAGCATTTT
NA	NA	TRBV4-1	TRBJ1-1	CASSQSAGAATEAFF	TGCGCCAGCAGCCAATCGGCGGGGGCGGCCACTGAAGCTTTCTTT
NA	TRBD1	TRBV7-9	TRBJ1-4	CASSWPEGAGEKLFF	TGTGCCAGCAGCTGGCCCGAGGGGGCAGGAGAAAAACTGTTTTTT
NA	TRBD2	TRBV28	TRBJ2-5	CASSLFWGGVQETQYF	TGTGCCAGCAGTTTATTTTGGGGGGGGGTCCAAGAGACCCAGTACTTC
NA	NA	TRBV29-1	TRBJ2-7	CSVQRSGFEQYF	TGCAGCGTTCAGAGGTCCGGGTTCGAGCAGTACTTC
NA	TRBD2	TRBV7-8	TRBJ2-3	CASSLAELGTDTQYF	TGTGCCAGCAGCCTAGCGGAGCTAGGTACAGATACGCAGTATTTT